The sequence of this TCR beta chain was determined in a study of T-cell memory formation after mild COVID-19. Study details: Largely donor-specific TCR clusters were found.

TCRdb called the 5' RACE reads again in MiXCR, with one record for every CDR3 protein. There are about 400,000 distinct CDR3 sequences in the sample; 13% to 15% occur only once, and around 21% lies in the top ten. V lost 1 base and J 5 bases, leaving 11 bases between the germline ends. Germline CDR1 is SGHTA and CDR2 is FQGNSA. The CDR3 consists of 14 residues. Whole-study results and caveats: Day 15 to 85 contracting clones showed balanced CD4/CD8; day 15 to 37 expanders favored CD4+. Clones which contracted sat mainly in CM and EM if CD4+, and in EMRA if CD8+.

Comments on this clonotype: What it binds is unknown.

Sequencing was carried out using PBMCs or a T cell subset sorted from them (not recorded which). This rearrangement joins TRBV7-2 to TRBJ2-5; D is possibly TRBD2 (6 bases). The clonotype was recovered from a man aged 18 to 30 who had mild COVID-19 (a few samples of this study predate the infection). Cell type and time point are not known. For the CDR3, the DNA is TGTGCCAGCAGCTTAGTGGGGGGAACTGAGACCCAGTACTTC. Its protein is CASSLVGGTETQYF.